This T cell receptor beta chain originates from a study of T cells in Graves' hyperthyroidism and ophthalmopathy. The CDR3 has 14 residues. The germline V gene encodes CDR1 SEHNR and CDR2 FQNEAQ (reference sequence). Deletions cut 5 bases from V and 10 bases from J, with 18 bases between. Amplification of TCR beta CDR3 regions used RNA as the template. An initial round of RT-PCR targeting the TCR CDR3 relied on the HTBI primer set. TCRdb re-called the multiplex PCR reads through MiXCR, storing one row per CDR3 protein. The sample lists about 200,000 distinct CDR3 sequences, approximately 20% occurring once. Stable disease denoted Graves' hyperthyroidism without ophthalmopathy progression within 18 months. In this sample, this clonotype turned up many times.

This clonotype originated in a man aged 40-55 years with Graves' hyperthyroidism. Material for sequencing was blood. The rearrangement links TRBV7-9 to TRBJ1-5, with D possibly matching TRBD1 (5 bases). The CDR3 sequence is CASSVGMGVSPQHF. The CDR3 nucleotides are TGTGCCAGCAGCGTCGGGATGGGGGTCTCACCCCAGCATTTT.